These 29 T cell receptor beta chains were all obtained from the same sample, sequenced in a study of shared clonotypes between healthy human individuals. The assay was immunoSEQ multiplex PCR, and TCRdb's table has in-frame clones only and misses some. The sample carries some 300,000 clones, around four fifths recorded once. The material sequenced was memory CD4+ T cells sorted from blood. Subset of the sample: CD45RA-negative fraction. These TCRs come from a man aged 30-40 years in good health.

As concerns this clone: Other nucleotide sequences from this sample produce the same CDR3. The V and J genes are TRBV11-2 and TRBJ2-1; no reliable D call. Trimming took 1 base from V and 2 from J, leaving 3 bases between them. The V gene's germline CDR1 is SGHAT and CDR2 FQNNGV. The CDR3 covers 13 residues. Written as DNA, the CDR3 is TGTGCCAGCAGCTTAGCTGCCTACAATGAGCAGTTCTTC. This codes for CASSLAAYNEQFF.

The rearrangement links TRBV19 to TRBJ2-4, with D possibly being TRBD2 (6 bases). V dropped 6 bases and J dropped 6 bases, with 15 bases sitting between them. Germline loops: CDR1 LNHDA, CDR2 SQIVND (reference sequence). CDR3 length equals 14 residues. This CDR3 is CASRSREPPNIQYF. The CDR3 coding sequence is TGTGCCAGTAGGTCGCGGGAACCCCCAAACATTCAGTACTTC.

V gene TRBV6-1 combines with J gene TRBJ2-1; D is uncertain. CDR3 length equals 13 residues. Trimming stripped 2 bases from V and 5 bases from J, with 7 bases between. Germline assignment: CDR1 MNHNS and CDR2 SASEGT. CDR3 nucleotide sequence: TGTGCCAGCAGTGAAAAATTCGACAATGAGCAGTTCTTC. Protein: CASSEKFDNEQFF.

The J gene is TRBJ2-2, the V gene TRBV6-5; D is tentatively TRBD1 or TRBD2 (6 bases each). CDR3 length: 14 residues. Germline assignment: CDR1 MNHEY and CDR2 SVGAGI. V was trimmed by 7 bases and J by 5 bases, leaving 14 bases between them. The CDR3 sequence is CASTRGPATGELFF. CDR3 DNA sequence: TGTGCCAGCACTCGGGGGCCGGCGACCGGGGAGCTGTTTTTT.

This sequence joins TRBV28 and TRBJ2-7, with 9 bases lining up with TRBD1. With V trimmed by 6 bases and J by 3 bases, 9 bases remained unmatched. The germline gives CDR1 MDHEN, CDR2 SYDVKM. The CDR3 runs to 15 residues. CDR3: CASSDPRDRDYEQYF. The CDR3, as DNA: TGTGCCAGCAGCGATCCACGGGACAGGGACTACGAGCAGTACTTC.

The chain employs TRBV7-9 and TRBJ2-1; D uncertain. Trimming cost V 0 bases and J 9 bases, with 9 bases left between them. The CDR3 has 13 residues. Germline CDR1 and CDR2: SEHNR and FQNEAQ (reference sequence). The CDR3 loop is CASSLAGSGEQFF. DNA of the CDR3: TGTGCCAGCAGCTTAGCTGGGTCGGGTGAGCAGTTCTTC.

V is TRBV25-1 and J is TRBJ2-1; possible D gene TRBD1, 5 bases. V lost 5 bases and J lost 0, with 14 bases in between. The germline CDR1 and CDR2 sequences are MGHDK and SYGVNS. CDR3 length equals 16 residues. Here the CDR3 reads CASSKEQESSYNEQFF. Written as DNA, the CDR3 is TGTGCCAGCAGTAAGGAACAGGAAAGCTCCTACAATGAGCAGTTCTTC.

The chain couples TRBV19 to TRBJ2-5; D might be TRBD2 (6 bases). V was clipped by 6 bases and J by 1 base, with 15 bases between them. The germline CDR1 and CDR2 sequences are LNHDA and SQIVND (reference sequence). The CDR3 length is 15 residues. CDR3 residues: CASRMSGLTQETQYF. As DNA, the CDR3 is TGTGCCAGTAGAATGTCGGGACTCACCCAAGAGACCCAGTACTTC.

The rearrangement joins TRBV28 to TRBJ1-4; D is perhaps TRBD1 (5 bases). Germline CDR1 reads MDHEN; CDR2 reads SYDVKM. V lost 5 bases and J lost 7, with 17 bases in between. The CDR3 spans 15 residues. CDR3 nucleotides: TGTGCCAGCAGTCCTCCAGGGAATCGGGGTGAAAAACTGTTTTTT. Its protein product is CASSPPGNRGEKLFF.

The chain links TRBV2 to TRBJ1-1, with D maybe TRBD1 (6 bases). V was pared by 6 bases and J by 1 base, with 12 bases between. This CDR3 contains 14 residues. The V gene's germline CDR1 is SNHLY and CDR2 FYNNEI. CDR3 sequence (DNA): TGTGCCAGCAGCCCCCGGACAGCGAACACTGAAGCTTTCTTT. Residues: CASSPRTANTEAFF.

The chain links TRBV6-5 to TRBJ1-5; 11 bases are a match to TRBD1. Germline CDR1 MNHEY, CDR2 SVGAGI. The CDR3 loop spans 15 amino acids. V trimming: 8 bases; J trimming: 2 bases; junction bases outside the gene matches: 5. CDR3 region: CASRDRGFGNQPQHF. The CDR3 DNA reads TGTGCCAGCCGGGACAGGGGGTTTGGCAATCAGCCCCAGCATTTT.

This rearrangement joins TRBV5-1 to TRBJ1-1; no firm D call. Germline CDR1 reads SGHRS; CDR2 reads YFSETQ. Trimming cost V 4 bases and J 1 base, with 11 bases left between them. The CDR3 is made up of 14 amino acids. The CDR3 DNA is TGCGCCAGCAGCCCGGGAGGTGGGAACACTGAAGCTTTCTTT. This sequence encodes CASSPGGGNTEAFF.

This clone was seen at least ten times. Additional DNA sequences in this sample encode the identical CDR3. V gene TRBV2 combines with J gene TRBJ2-1; no clear D. Per germline, CDR1 SNHLY and CDR2 FYNNEI. The CDR3 has 14 amino acids. Trimming pared 5 bases from V and 6 bases from J, leaving 14 bases between. CDR3 nucleotide sequence: TGTGCCAGCAGTTTCAATCAGGTTGGCAATGAGCAGTTCTTC. This translates into CASSFNQVGNEQFF.

The rearrangement links TRBV21-1 to TRBJ2-3; no DNA check was done on the table's D call, TRBD2. TRBV21-1 is a listed pseudogene. The CDR3 has 22 residues. The CDR3 coding sequence is TGTGCCAGCAGCAAAAGGAGGCTAGCGGGAGCCGGCCGGCGCGAGGGGACAGATACGCAGTATTTT. Protein product: CASSKRRLAGAGRREGTDTQYF.

The V call is TRBV5-1, the J call TRBJ1-1, with D unclear. The V end was cut by 1 base, the J end by 4 bases, with 11 bases between. Germline loops: CDR1 SGHRS, CDR2 YFSETQ. The length of the CDR3 is 14 residues. Here the CDR3 DNA reads TGCGCCAGCAGCTTGAACACGGGTAGCACTGAAGCTTTCTTT. Translation: CASSLNTGSTEAFF.

This clone came up a few times. The gene calls are TRBV7-2 and TRBJ2-5, with 11 bases aligning to TRBD1. This CDR3 contains 15 residues. V was clipped by 7 bases and J by 5 bases; unmatched bases: 9. The germline gives CDR1 SGHTA, CDR2 FQGNSA. This CDR3 is CASTIPGTGGETQYF. DNA for the CDR3: TGTGCCAGCACCATCCCCGGGACAGGGGGGGAGACCCAGTACTTC.

The rearrangement joins TRBV28 to TRBJ2-7; D possibly corresponds to TRBD2 (8 bases). Trimming took 7 bases from V and 4 from J, leaving 17 bases between them. The CDR3 has 14 residues. Germline CDR1 and CDR2: MDHEN and SYDVKM. CDR3 protein: CASTRVAGQYEQYF. CDR3 DNA: TGTGCCAGCACAAGGGTAGCGGGACAGTACGAGCAGTACTTC.

V gene TRBV15 combines with J gene TRBJ2-1; D not certain. From germline, CDR1 is LNHNV and CDR2 YYDKDF (reference sequence). This CDR3 has 13 amino acids. V shed 0 bases and J shed 6 bases, with 6 bases lying between them. CDR3 in amino acids: CATSRDPSNEQFF. In DNA form, the CDR3 reads TGTGCCACCAGCAGAGATCCGTCCAATGAGCAGTTCTTC. The whole variable domain, remainder taken from reference TRBV15 and TRBJ2-1, is DAMVIQNPRYQVTQFGKPVTLSCSQTLNHNVMYWYQQKSSQAPKLLFHYYDKDFNNEADTPDNFQSRRPNTSFCFLDIRSPGLGDTAMYLCATSRDPSNEQFFGPGTRLTVL.

This clone occurred many times. CDR3 protein: CASSPRGGQRYNEQFF. The CDR3 coding sequence is TGTGCCAGCAGCCCTAGGGGGGGACAGAGGTACAATGAGCAGTTCTTC. This chain connects TRBV7-2 to TRBJ2-1; D tentatively reads TRBD1 or TRBD2 (7 bases each). Trimming shortened V by 5 bases and J by 4 bases, and 18 bases separated the two germline ends. Germline V CDR1 and CDR2: SGHTA, FQGNSA. This CDR3 comprises 16 residues.

This clone was observed a single time. This sequence joins TRBV6-5 and TRBJ1-2; the D gene is possibly TRBD1 (5 bases). This CDR3 contains 13 residues. The germline V gene encodes CDR1 MNHEY and CDR2 SVGAGI. The V and J ends lost 5 bases and 4 bases respectively, with 11 bases between them. The CDR3, as DNA: TGTGCCAGCAGTATCGCCGGGGGCTATGGCTACACCTTC. This translates into CASSIAGGYGYTF.

The chain uses TRBV7-8 and TRBJ2-4; no clear D. V was clipped by 5 bases and J by 0 bases, with 8 bases between them. Germline V gene sequence: CDR1 SGHVS, CDR2 FQNEAQ. This CDR3 region has 14 residues. As DNA, the CDR3 is TGTGCCAGCAGCGTGGATCTAGCCAAAAACATTCAGTACTTC. It yields the protein CASSVDLAKNIQYF.

This clone was observed a handful of times. The chain combines TRBV11-3 with TRBJ2-3; D might be TRBD2 (5 bases). Trimming pared 1 base from V and 5 bases from J, leaving 10 bases between. Germline CDR1 SGHNT, CDR2 YENEEA. This CDR3 spans 14 amino acids. The CDR3 loop reads CASSLGPEVDTQYF. DNA for the CDR3: TGTGCCAGCAGCTTAGGTCCGGAGGTAGATACGCAGTATTTT. Based on the CDR3 plus reference TRBV11-3 and TRBJ2-3, the full variable domain is EAGVVQSPRYKIIEKKQPVAFWCNPISGHNTLYWYLQNLGQGPELLIRYENEEAVDDSQLPKDRFSAERLKGVDSTLKIQPAELGDSAVYLCASSLGPEVDTQYFGPGTRLTVL.

The chain carries TRBV18 and TRBJ1-3, with D possibly matching TRBD1 (5 bases). Germline V lookup: CDR1 KGHSH, CDR2 LQKENI. The V and J ends lost 3 bases and 2 bases respectively, with 8 bases between them. The CDR3 consists of 14 residues. CDR3: CASSPQGAGNTIYF. The CDR3 DNA reads as TGTGCCAGCTCACCCCAGGGAGCTGGAAACACCATATATTTT. The variable domain in full, with the rest retrieved from reference TRBV18 and TRBJ1-3, is NAGVMQNPRHLVRRRGQEARLRCSPMKGHSHVYWYRQLPEEGLKFMVYLQKENIIDESGMPKERFSAEFPKEGPSILRIQQVVRGDSAAYFCASSPQGAGNTIYFGEGSWLTVV.

In its sample, this clone was seen a few times. V usage is TRBV9 and J usage is TRBJ1-2; tentatively, D is TRBD1 (5 bases). The germline CDR1 and CDR2 sequences are SGDLS and YYNGEE. This CDR3 region has 16 residues. V lost 6 bases, J lost 5 bases, and 23 bases lay in between. The CDR3, as DNA: TGTGCCAGCACCGAGGGAGGGGCTCCTGGGAAGTATGGCTACACCTTC. Translation: CASTEGGAPGKYGYTF. Looking up the rest from reference TRBV9 and TRBJ1-2 gives the full variable domain: DSGVTQTPKHLITATGQRVTLRCSPRSGDLSVYWYQQSLDQGLQFLIQYYNGEERAKGNILERFSAQQFPDLHSELNLSSLELGDSALYFCASTEGGAPGKYGYTFGSGTRLTVV.

The chain has TRBV11-2 and TRBJ2-5; 10 bases align to TRBD2. The CDR3 runs to 14 residues. The trim removed 1 base at V and 13 bases at J, leaving 9 bases unmatched. Germline V gene lookup returns CDR1 SGHAT and CDR2 FQNNGV. CDR3 in DNA: TGTGCCAGCAGCTTAGCAAGGACTAGCGGCCCGATGTACTTC. Amino acid sequence: CASSLARTSGPMYF.

V is TRBV11-2 and J is TRBJ2-3; TRBD1 matches 11 bases. There are 16 residues in the CDR3. CDR1 and CDR2 from the germline V gene are SGHAT and FQNNGV. V was clipped by 5 bases and J by 3 bases; unmatched bases: 7. CDR3 in amino acids: CASSAWTGGYTDTQYF. The DNA for the CDR3 is TGTGCCAGCAGCGCTTGGACAGGGGGCTATACAGATACGCAGTATTTT.

The chain combines TRBV25-1 with TRBJ2-5; possibly TRBD1 or TRBD2 for D (6 bases each). CDR1 and CDR2 from the germline V gene are MGHDK and SYGVNS. V was shortened by 8 bases and J by 5 bases, with 18 bases between the two germline ends. The CDR3 extends over 14 amino acids. The CDR3 loop reads CASGGTRVGETQYF. The CDR3 DNA follows: TGTGCCAGCGGCGGGACAAGGGTGGGGGAGACCCAGTACTTC.

This chain links TRBV5-1 with TRBJ2-7; 9 bases match TRBD2. The germline V gene encodes CDR1 SGHRS and CDR2 YFSETQ. The CDR3 is 15 residues long. With V trimmed by 2 bases and J by 1 base, 4 bases remained unmatched. CDR3 sequence (DNA): TGCGCCAGCAGCTTAATAGCGGGGGTTTCCTACGAGCAGTACTTC. It is translated as CASSLIAGVSYEQYF.

The chain couples TRBV7-9 to TRBJ2-5; 13 nucleotides agree with TRBD2. J lost 1 base, V lost 1 base, and 0 bases had no gene match. The CDR3 is 16 residues long. The germline CDR1 and CDR2 sequences are SEHNR and FQNEAQ (reference sequence). CDR3 amino acids: CASSLGLAGGQETQYF. CDR3 in DNA: TGTGCCAGCAGCTTAGGACTAGCGGGGGGCCAAGAGACCCAGTACTTC.